The 3 T cell receptor beta chains below all came from one sample that was sequenced in a study of technical replicates of blood from a few donors. The data were produced by immunoSEQ multiplex PCR, yet TCRdb's version contains in-frame clones alone and is incomplete. The table includes 70,000 or so clones, nearly 99% detected once. Sequencing used T cells isolated from PBMCs. All receptors come from a human donor in good health.

The chain uses TRBV19 and TRBJ1-2; 7 bases map to TRBD1. V trimming: 0 bases; J trimming: 2 bases; junction bases outside the gene matches: 15. The CDR3 has 19 amino acids. CDR1 is LNHDA, CDR2 SQIVND, per germline (reference sequence). The CDR3 protein is CASSIDKSPGQFTNYGYTF. The CDR3 DNA reads TGTGCCAGTAGTATAGATAAATCTCCGGGACAGTTCACGAACTATGGCTACACCTTC.

The chain links TRBV5-1 to TRBJ2-1, with TRBD2 matching 7 bases. V trimming: 2 bases; J trimming: 4 bases; junction bases outside the gene matches: 6. The CDR3 contains 15 residues. CDR1 SGHRS and CDR2 YFSETQ come from the germline V gene. For the CDR3, the DNA is TGCGCCAGCAGCTTCATCGGCGGGGGATACAATGAGCAGTTCTTC. It yields the protein CASSFIGGGYNEQFF.

This clone was recorded once. This chain uses TRBV6-5 with TRBJ2-2; 8 positions agree with TRBD1. With V trimmed by 1 base and J by 2 bases, 3 bases remained unmatched. CDR1 is MNHEY, CDR2 SVGAGI, per germline. This CDR3 contains 16 residues. DNA of the CDR3: TGTGCCAGCAGTTACTTACAGGGGGGTAACACCGGGGAGCTGTTTTTT. This sequence encodes CASSYLQGGNTGELFF.